This T cell receptor beta chain was profiled in a study of regulatory T cells in long-lasting Graves disease. The time point: persistent/refractory GD, antithyroid drugs over 5 years with positive TRAb. PBMCs provided the RNA from which the TCR library was made. With iRepertoire HTBI primers and Arm-PCR of CDR3 regions, TCR beta libraries were built. TCRdb re-analysed the multiplex PCR reads in MiXCR, keeping a single row per CDR3 protein. The profile covers hundreds of thousands of distinct CDR3 sequences, with around a fifth appearing a single time and around 13% taken by the ten largest. The CDR3 spans 15 residues. V was cut by 6 bases and J by 0 bases, with 12 bases left in between.

Specimen: peripheral blood mononuclear cells (PBMCs), collected when the disease was refractory, from a patient treated with antithyroid drugs. This chain uses TRBV12-3 or TRBV12-4 with TRBJ2-4; D possibly corresponds to TRBD1 (5 bases). The TCR sequence derives from a female donor with Graves disease. The CDR3, as DNA: TGTGCCAGCAGGTCCACAGGATTAGCCAAAAACATTCAGTACTTC. This gives the protein CASRSTGLAKNIQYF.